This is a list of T cell receptor beta chains from one sample in a study of T cell responses to AZD1222 COVID-19 vaccine. Assay: immunoSEQ multiplex PCR; the TCRdb copy retains only in-frame clones and omits some. This table has about 110,000 clones, 70% to 90% appearing once. The sequenced sample was peripheral blood, obtained 28 days after the second AZD1222 dose. The source is an adult who received the AZD1222 COVID-19 vaccine. Both conserved end residues are trimmed from each CDR3.

TRBV9,TRBJ1-6,ASSLGEGAPNNSPLH
TRBV7-8,TRBJ2-2,ASSPPLAGGPNTGELF
TRBV5-6,TRBJ1-2,ASSLGDRVLGYT
TRBV12-3/TRBV12-4,TRBJ2-2,ANRGSNTGELF
TRBV7-3,TRBJ1-1,ASSLFERTEAF
TRBV18,TRBJ2-6,ASSPPLSVGANVLT
TRBV5-1,TRBJ1-1,ASSLQGDTEAF
TRBV10-3,TRBJ2-7,AISVGRTLSSYEQY
TRBV28,TRBJ1-2,ASGRDHGYT
TRBV29-1,TRBJ1-2,SVEDLNRNYGYT
TRBV7-2,TRBJ1-1,ASSRLGGTEAF
TRBV5-8,TRBJ2-1,AAKDRGRTYNEQF
TRBV6-2/TRBV6-3,TRBJ2-1,ASSYSGGGLIDEQF
TRBV5-1,TRBJ2-1,ASSFPGGDEQF
TRBV27,TRBJ2-1,ASRYGTSGGLNEQF
TRBV28,TRBJ1-5,ASSGPSLPQH
TRBV19,TRBJ1-1,ASIRGTEAF
TRBV2,TRBJ2-2,ANSGRLNTGELF
TRBV24-1,TRBJ1-2,ATSDRDRTNYGYT
TRBV27,TRBJ2-7,ASSQASDGYEQY
TRBV28,TRBJ1-2,ASSPPGDRGQGYT